This entry lists 26 T cell receptor beta chains sequenced from one sample in a study of tumor-infiltrating lymphocytes in primary liver carcinoma. TCR beta cDNA came from roughly 550 ng total RNA, primed with a constant-region primer. Sequencing libraries for TCR beta derived from three nested multiplex PCR rounds that used slightly modified ARM-PCR. The opening two PCR rounds, around 11 cycles each, paired TRBV1-TRBV30 forward primers with a C-beta reverse primer. MiXCR was run by TCRdb on the multiplex PCR reads, yielding one entry per CDR3 protein. The sample has 95,000 to 150,000 distinct CDR3 sequences; 55% to 75% are singletons. Total RNA and DNA came together from around 20-30 mg of bulk tissue without cell sorting. Sequencing input: liver tumor tissue from sampling region 3. The sample's subset: tumor region T3, left-lateral pole. These receptors all stem from a woman aged 55-70 years with primary liver carcinoma and hepatitis B virus infection.

A word on this clonotype: A much larger clone differs by one base, so this may be a read error. The chain joins TRBV6-5 to TRBJ2-7, with D possibly TRBD2 on 7 matching bases. V lost 0 bases to trimming and J lost 4 bases, with 25 bases between them. The germline gives CDR1 MNHEY, CDR2 SVGAGI. The CDR3 spans 19 residues. The CDR3 is CASSYSRGGDSGPKYEQYF. In DNA form, the CDR3 reads TGTGCCAGCAGTTACTCGAGGGGGGGGGACTCGGGGCCGAAATACGAGCAGTACTTC.

On this clonotype: One end of the junction is discordant with germline, which a read error may explain. The V gene is TRBV11-2, the J gene TRBJ2-3; TRBD2 matches at 8 bases. The CDR3 consists of 15 residues. CDR1 and CDR2 (germline): SGHAT, FQNNGV. The CDR3 coding sequence is TGTACCAGCAGACTAGAGGCGGGAGGCGCAGATACGCAGTATTTC. Protein sequence: CTSRLEAGGADTQYF.

The J gene is TRBJ1-2, the V gene TRBV4-1, with TRBD1 as a possible D gene (5 bases). The CDR3 runs to 19 residues. Germline V gene data show CDR1 as MGHRA and CDR2 as YSYEKL. V lost 8 bases to trimming and J lost 0 bases, with 28 bases between them. DNA for the CDR3: TGCGCCAGCGGCCCCAATGTGGGGGACCGGCTCGCGTCTAACTATGGCTACACCTTC. Amino acids: CASGPNVGDRLASNYGYTF.

The chain employs TRBV6-5 and TRBJ1-1; D gene unclear. Trimming took off 6 bases at V and 3 bases at J, with 14 bases between the two ends. The CDR3 has 14 residues. The germline gives CDR1 MNHEY, CDR2 SVGAGI. The CDR3 protein is CASRTIGWYTEAFF. The CDR3 coding sequence is TGTGCCAGCAGGACGATAGGGTGGTACACTGAAGCTTTCTTT.

As concerns this clonotype: With a much larger clone just one base away, this may be a read error. J is TRBJ2-7 and V is TRBV28; D is undetermined. Germline lookup yields CDR1 MDHEN and CDR2 SYDVKM. The CDR3 is 12 residues long. CDR3 loop: CAISKGSYEQYF. CDR3 in DNA: TGTGCCATCAGTAAGGGCTCCTACGAGCAGTACTTC.

This sequence joins TRBV18 and TRBJ2-5; 10 nucleotides align to TRBD2. The length of the CDR3 is 17 residues. Per germline, CDR1 KGHSH and CDR2 LQKENI. With V trimmed by 3 bases and J by 4 bases, 11 bases remained unmatched. The CDR3 protein is CASSPRIILAGVETQYF. DNA for the CDR3: TGTGCCAGCTCACCCCGGATTATTCTAGCGGGAGTAGAGACCCAGTACTTC.

The table lists this clonotype with a few counts. This chain uses TRBV5-1 with TRBJ2-1; D gene ambiguous. Germline values: CDR1 SGHRS, CDR2 YFSETQ. Trimming stripped 4 bases from V and 4 bases from J, with 15 bases between. The CDR3 loop spans 15 amino acids. The CDR3 sequence: CASSPSLSTYNEQFF. In DNA form, the CDR3 reads TGCGCCAGCAGCCCCTCTCTCAGCACTTACAATGAGCAGTTCTTC.

Of note for this clonotype: The junction differs from germline at one of its ends, possibly a read error. The rearrangement links TRBV4-2 to TRBJ2-1; D gene unclear. CDR1 LGHNA and CDR2 YNFKEQ come from the germline V gene. There are 15 residues in the CDR3. The CDR3 is CTSSLPTVDYNEQFF. The CDR3 DNA follows: TGTACCAGCAGCCTCCCGACGGTGGACTACAATGAGCAGTTCTTC.

Notes on this clonotype: A much bigger clone sits one base away, suggesting this may be a read error. The chain joins TRBV12-3 or TRBV12-4 to TRBJ2-4; D is possibly TRBD1 or TRBD2 (5 bases each). The CDR3 has 12 residues. The germline V and J ends were trimmed by 5 bases and 16 bases, with 18 bases remaining between them. CDR3 sequence reads: CASSLSRRGVYF. CDR3 DNA: TGTGCCAGCAGTCTAAGCCGGAGAGGGGTATACTTC.

In its sample, this clonotype was seen many times. This chain uses TRBV4-2 with TRBJ2-3; D gene uncertain. Germline loops: CDR1 LGHNA, CDR2 YNFKEQ. With 0 bases removed from V and 4 bases from J, the gap between germline ends came to 5 bases. CDR3 length: 13 residues. The CDR3 DNA reads as TGTGCCAGCAGCCAAGAGGCATCAGATACGCAGTATTTT. This gives the protein CASSQEASDTQYF.

Points on this clonotype: This may be a read error: a much more frequent sequence differs by one nucleotide. The chain couples TRBV5-1 to TRBJ2-1; TRBD2 matches at 8 bases. Germline lookup yields CDR1 SGHRS and CDR2 YFSETQ. Trimming removed 1 base from V and 9 bases from J; junction bases left unmatched: 15. The CDR3 length is 17 residues. CDR3 bases: TGCGCCAGCAGCTTGAGGGTTATCGCGGGAGGCGGCACTGAGCAGTTCTTC. Amino acid sequence: CASSLRVIAGGGTEQFF.

With respect to this clonotype: Possible read error: a much larger clone is one base away. The chain couples TRBV11-3 to TRBJ1-1; possibly TRBD1 for D (5 bases). Between the trimmed V and J ends, which lost 6 bases and 0 bases, there was a span of 11 bases. Germline V CDR1 and CDR2: SGHNT, YENEEA. The CDR3 consists of 14 residues. CDR3 in amino acids: CASRFGGVNTEAFF. The CDR3 DNA reads TGTGCCAGCAGGTTTGGGGGAGTGAACACTGAAGCTTTCTTT.

This clonotype is labeled medium-sized. The V and J genes are TRBV11-2 and TRBJ2-3; tentatively, D is TRBD2 (5 bases). CDR1 is SGHAT, CDR2 FQNNGV, per germline. The CDR3 runs to 11 residues. The ends were cut back, 11 bases at V and 4 bases at J, with 10 bases in the middle. The CDR3 region is CAFGDPDTQYF. DNA of the CDR3: TGTGCCTTCGGGGATCCAGATACGCAGTATTTT.

About this clonotype itself: Since no conserved phenylalanine or tryptophan closes the CDR3, a read error is the likely cause. The DNA is left out, because the CDR3 cannot be placed on it with certainty; the CDR3 is given as TCRdb lists it. This chain connects TRBV11-2 to TRBJ2-1. The CDR3 spans 11 amino acids, including both terminal residues. Per the germline V gene, CDR1 is SGHAT and CDR2 is FQNNGV. This CDR3 is CTSSLERVTLS.

Many counts were recorded for this clonotype. The gene calls are TRBV13 and TRBJ2-7; D uncertain. The CDR3 runs 9 residues. Germline values: CDR1 PRHDT, CDR2 FYEKMQ (reference sequence). Deletions cut 4 bases from V and 9 bases from J, with 4 bases between. CDR3 in DNA: TGTGCCAGCAGCTCTAGGCAGTACTTC. As protein: CASSSRQYF.

Remarks on this clonotype: A read error may explain this, as a much larger clone is one base away. The V gene is TRBV28, the J gene TRBJ2-1; D unclear. CDR1 MDHEN and CDR2 SYDVKM come from the germline V gene. V dropped 3 bases and J dropped 6 bases, with 18 bases sitting between them. This CDR3 has 16 amino acids. The CDR3 here is CASSFRRRATGNEQFF. The CDR3 DNA reads TGTGCCAGCAGTTTCAGGCGTCGGGCGACGGGCAATGAGCAGTTCTTC.

Notes on this clonotype: The missing conserved phenylalanine or tryptophan at the end of this CDR3 makes a read error likely. CDR3 in DNA: TGTGCCAGCAGTGGGACCCTTCTTGGGATCTCCTACAATGAGCAGTTCTCC. Encoded protein: CASSGTLLGISYNEQFS. The chain combines TRBV6-1 with TRBJ2-1; D call uncertain. The ends were cut back, 4 bases at V and 0 bases at J, with 16 bases in the middle. CDR3 length: 17 amino acids. The germline CDR1 and CDR2 sequences are MNHNS and SASEGT.

About this clonotype: One end of the junction fails to match germline, which may point to a read error. The genes are TRBV6-5 and TRBJ1-3; TRBD1 might be the D (5 bases). CDR3 size: 14 residues. Germline assignment: CDR1 MNHEY and CDR2 SVGAGI. CDR3 protein: CASRARAGGNIIYF. As DNA, the CDR3 is TGTGCCAGCCGCGCAAGGGCGGGGGGAAACATCATATACTTT.

The CDR3 spells CASNLGGRYDEQFF. The CDR3 nucleotides read TGTGCCAGCAACTTGGGCGGGAGGTACGATGAGCAGTTCTTC. The chain has TRBV7-3 and TRBJ2-1; 8 positions match TRBD2. V lost 7 bases, J lost 8 bases, and 10 bases stayed unmatched. Germline loops: CDR1 SGHTA, CDR2 FQGTGA. The CDR3 consists of 14 residues.

Concerning this clonotype: One junction end does not reproduce the germline sequence, and a read error may be involved. The rearrangement uses TRBV11-1 and TRBJ2-3; D unclear. Germline CDR1 and CDR2: SGHAT and FQDESV (reference sequence). The CDR3 runs 14 residues. The CDR3 protein is CVSSLNPSSFTPFF. CDR3 nucleotides: TGTGTCAGCAGCTTAAATCCGTCGAGTTTCACCCCCTTTTTC. Looking up the rest from reference TRBV11-1 and TRBJ2-3 gives the full variable domain: EAEVAQSPRYKITEKSQAVAFWCDPISGHATLYWYRQILGQGPELLVQFQDESVVDDSQLPKDRFSAERLKGVDSTLKIQPAELGDSAMYLCVSSLNPSSFTPFFGPGTRLTVL.

This clonotype came up once. At one end, the junction sequence differs from germline, possibly due to a read error. The chain joins TRBV4-2 to TRBJ1-2, with D unresolved. The germline V gene has CDR1 LGHNA and CDR2 YNFKEQ. The CDR3 length is 13 residues. The CDR3 DNA follows: TGTGCCAGCAGCCAAGGCTTTCAGAGGAAATGCGCCTTC. It encodes CASSQGFQRKCAF.

Turning to this clonotype: This may be a read error: a much more frequent sequence differs by one nucleotide. The chain couples TRBV28 to TRBJ2-4, with a weak D call TRBD1 (6 bases). This CDR3 spans 19 amino acids. The V gene lost 6 bases and the J gene lost 0 bases, with 24 bases spanning the gap. Germline CDR1 is MDHEN and CDR2 is SYDVKM. CDR3 DNA: TGTGCCAGCAGATACCCCCCGGGACAAACAAGCCTAGCCAAAAACATTCAGTACTTC. It codes for CASRYPPGQTSLAKNIQYF.

Remarks on this clonotype: The CDR3 carries no conserved terminal phenylalanine or tryptophan, so it likely arises from a read error. No DNA is shown, since the ends of the CDR3 on it are uncertain; the CDR3 is the one TCRdb lists. The CDR3 sequence is CSVGFTNSEQSI. V usage is TRBV29-1 and J usage is TRBJ2-1. The CDR3 totals 12 residues, both ends included. The V gene's germline CDR1 is SQVTM and CDR2 ANQGSEA.

The rearrangement uses TRBV11-2 and TRBJ2-1, with 12 bases aligning to TRBD2. CDR1 SGHAT and CDR2 FQNNGV come from the germline V gene. The CDR3 runs 12 residues. With V trimmed by 8 bases and J by 10 bases, 3 bases remained unmatched. The CDR3, as DNA: TGTGCCAGCTGGACTAGCGGGGCAGAGCAGTTCTTC. Translated: CASWTSGAEQFF. The variable domain in full, with the rest retrieved from reference TRBV11-2 and TRBJ2-1, is EAGVAQSPRYKIIEKRQSVAFWCNPISGHATLYWYQQILGQGPKLLIQFQNNGVVDDSQLPKDRFSAERLKGVDSTLKIQPAKLEDSAVYLCASWTSGAEQFFGPGTRLTVL.

The chain has TRBV20-1 and TRBJ2-7; D perhaps matches TRBD2 (6 bases). Per germline, CDR1 DFQATT and CDR2 SNEGSKA (reference sequence). Deletions cut 2 bases from V and 0 bases from J, with 23 bases between. The CDR3 has 18 amino acids. In DNA, the CDR3 is TGCAGTGCTAGACGTTGGGGGTCGCGGGACTGGCGCTCCTACGAGCAGTACTTC. This sequence encodes CSARRWGSRDWRSYEQYF.

By proportion, this clonotype is medium-sized. The rearrangement uses TRBV4-1 and TRBJ1-4; D not resolved. The V and J ends lost 0 bases and 3 bases respectively, with 11 bases between them. The CDR3 length is 16 residues. The germline gives CDR1 MGHRA, CDR2 YSYEKL. CDR3 nucleotides: TGCGCCAGCAGCCAAGATCTCTATAGGTCTAATGAAAAACTGTTTTTT. This codes for CASSQDLYRSNEKLFF.